Given below is one TCR beta chain in context. This clonotype was observed many times. Its antigen is not yet known. No much larger clonotype is one base removed from it; base qualities were not supplied. The data were obtained in a study (dated by TCRdb to between 2011 and 2013). The instrument given in TCRdb is Illumina Genome Analyzer IIx. TCRdb reworked the public reads: Q25 trimming with fastp, MiXCR clone assembly, productive beta chains retained. Each entry merges the rows of one CDR3 protein and shows their most common DNA and genes. Here the sample has 15,000 or so distinct CDR3 sequences; around 35% occur a single time. The leading ten clones occupy 16% of the sample. CDR1 and CDR2 are drawn from the germline V gene (reference sequence): GTSNPN, SVGIG. At the junction V is shortened by 2 bases and J by 10 bases, with 18 bases in between. Reading from cysteine to phenylalanine, the CDR3 counts 14 amino acids. The CDR3 DNA has 42 bases and is translated from base 1.

What was sequenced was blood. The V gene is TRBV30 and the J gene is TRBJ2-1; TRBD1 might be the D gene, on 6 matching bases. This TCR came from a human donor. The nucleotides read TGTGCCTGGAGTTTGGGAGCGCAGGGGAGAGAGCAGTTCTTC. This translates into CAWSLGAQGREQFF.